Following are 2 T cell receptor beta chains from one sample sequenced in a study of Tregs in tolerant kidney transplant recipients. Mixed chimerism was transient after nonmyeloablative marrow transplants from related graft donors. Libraries were prepared by immunoSEQ multiplex PCR; TCRdb keeps only in-frame clonotypes and omits some of them. The sample table sets out roughly 5,300 clones. Specimen: CD4+ T cells from blood (PBMCs), collected approximately 15 months after the transplant. The receptors here all came from a human patient who received a combined kidney and bone marrow transplant. A subset of T cells may come from the graft donor.

Concerning this clone: Sequencing ends 3 residues short of the CDR3 end; the germline J gene provides the rest. The chain links TRBV18 to TRBJ2-2; 8 bases agree with TRBD2. Germline V gives CDR1 KGHSH, CDR2 LQKENI. This CDR3 has 15 residues. The V segment lost 3 bases and the J segment 4 bases; nucleotides outside the gene matches: 4. The CDR3 DNA, read in part, is TGTGCCAGCTCACCGGAACTAGCGGTCACCGGGGAG. Its translation is CASSPELAVTGE. The CDR3, in full, reads CASSPELAVTGELFF.

Measured by frequency, this clone is medium-sized. The CDR3 end lies 3 residues beyond the end of the read and is filled in from the germline J gene. J is TRBJ2-3 and V is TRBV30; a weak D match, TRBD2 (6 bases). This CDR3 spans 12 amino acids. Between the trimmed V and J ends, which lost 3 bases and 8 bases, there was a span of 12 bases. Germline V gene data show CDR1 as GTSNPN and CDR2 as SVGIG (reference sequence). CDR3 bases read: TGTGCCTGGAGATCGCAGGGAGGTACG. It yields the protein CAWRSQGGT. The entire CDR3 protein is CAWRSQGGTQYF.